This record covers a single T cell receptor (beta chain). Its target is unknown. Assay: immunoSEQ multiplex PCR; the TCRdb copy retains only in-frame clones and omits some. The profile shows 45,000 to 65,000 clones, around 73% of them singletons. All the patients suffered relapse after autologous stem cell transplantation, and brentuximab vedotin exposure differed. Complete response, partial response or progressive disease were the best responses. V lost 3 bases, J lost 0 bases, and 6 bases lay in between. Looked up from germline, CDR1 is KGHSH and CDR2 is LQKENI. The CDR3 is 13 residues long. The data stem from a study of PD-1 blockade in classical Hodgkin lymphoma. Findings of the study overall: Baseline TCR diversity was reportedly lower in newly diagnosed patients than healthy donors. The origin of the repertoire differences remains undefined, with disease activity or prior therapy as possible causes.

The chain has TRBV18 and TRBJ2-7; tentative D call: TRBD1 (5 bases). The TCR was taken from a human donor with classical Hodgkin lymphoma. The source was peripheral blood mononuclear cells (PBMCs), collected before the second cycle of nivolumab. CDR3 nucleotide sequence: TGTGCCAGCTCACCGGACAACTCCTACGAGCAGTACTTC. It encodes CASSPDNSYEQYF.